This T cell receptor beta chain came from a study of blood T cell repertoires in COVID-19. The CDR3 spans 13 residues. In germline, CDR1 is LGHDT, CDR2 YNNKEL (reference sequence). Trimming removed 0 bases from V and 12 bases from J, with 12 bases in between. Profiling relied on immunoSEQ multiplex PCR, and the TCRdb table lists in-frame clones only, not all of them. The sample holds hundreds of thousands of clones, 87% seen once. This chain joins TRBV3-1 (or the pseudogene TRBV3-2) and TRBJ2-1, with D hard to call. The TCR originated in a woman aged 50 to 60 who had recovered from COVID-19. Sequenced sample: peripheral blood. DNA of the CDR3: TGTGCCAGCAGCCAAGATCGGCGGAGCTGGCAGTTCTTC. It encodes CASSQDRRSWQFF.